Below are 13 T cell receptor beta chains sequenced from a single sample in a study of blood T cell repertoires in COVID-19. Method: immunoSEQ multiplex PCR; TCRdb's copy keeps in-frame clones and lacks some. The sample lists about 56,000 clones, more than 70% seen once, with around 20% in the top ten. The sequenced sample consisted of peripheral blood. The receptors come from a human donor in a cohort sampled during active COVID-19.

The chain employs TRBV27 and TRBJ1-1; D perhaps matches TRBD1 (6 bases). From germline, CDR1 is MNHEY and CDR2 SMNVEV (reference sequence). Deletions cut 6 bases from V and 2 bases from J, with 19 bases between. The CDR3 runs to 16 residues. The CDR3 reads CASRNTGLLINTEAFF. The CDR3 nucleotides are TGTGCCAGCAGAAATACAGGGCTCCTGATTAACACTGAAGCTTTCTTT.

The chain is built from TRBV6-5 and TRBJ1-2; D is possibly TRBD1 (6 bases). The germline V gene encodes CDR1 MNHEY and CDR2 SVGAGI. This CDR3 contains 12 residues. The V end lost 7 bases, the J end lost 6 bases, and 12 bases lay between the germline ends. The CDR3 here is CASTPGAHGYTF. In DNA form, the CDR3 reads TGTGCCAGCACTCCAGGGGCTCATGGCTACACCTTC.

This clone was found a few times. The J gene is TRBJ1-2, the V gene TRBV7-9, with D perhaps TRBD1 (6 bases). The V gene lost 8 bases and the J gene lost 3 bases, with 10 bases spanning the gap. The length of the CDR3 is 12 residues. In germline, CDR1 is SEHNR, CDR2 FQNEAQ (reference sequence). The CDR3 DNA sequence: TGTGCCAGCGAGGGGGTTTACTATGGCTACACCTTC. This gives the protein CASEGVYYGYTF. The full variable domain, completed using reference TRBV7-9 and TRBJ1-2, is DTGVSQNPRHKITKRGQNVTFRCDPISEHNRLYWYRQTLGQGPEFLTYFQNEAQLEKSRLLSDRFSAERPKGSFSTLEIQRTEQGDSAMYLCASEGVYYGYTFGSGTRLTVV.

This chain uses TRBV14 with TRBJ1-6, with D unclear. Germline V gives CDR1 SGHDN, CDR2 FVKESK. V was cut by 0 bases and J by 5 bases, with 14 bases left in between. This CDR3 has 17 amino acids. CDR3: CASSQEFEAAHNSPLHF. For the CDR3, the DNA is TGTGCCAGCAGCCAAGAATTTGAGGCAGCGCATAATTCACCCCTCCACTTT. The full variable domain, rest sourced from reference TRBV14 and TRBJ1-6, is EAGVTQFPSHSVIEKGQTVTLRCDPISGHDNLYWYRRVMGKEIKFLLHFVKESKQDESGMPNNRFLAERTGGTYSTLKVQPAELEDSGVYFCASSQEFEAAHNSPLHFGNGTRLTVT.

This chain connects TRBV28 to TRBJ1-4; possibly TRBD1 for D (5 bases). The CDR3 contains 17 residues. Trimming left V 8 bases short and J 0 bases short, with 19 bases between. From germline, CDR1 is MDHEN and CDR2 SYDVKM. The CDR3 DNA is TGTGCCAGCCTTCGTCAGTGGCAAGGGGCAACTAATGAAAAACTGTTTTTT. Protein sequence: CASLRQWQGATNEKLFF.

This rearrangement joins TRBV4-3 to TRBJ1-6; possible D gene TRBD1, 6 bases. Germline CDR1 and CDR2: LGHNA and YSLEER. This CDR3 is built from 15 residues. Deletions cut 0 bases from V and 10 bases from J, with 13 bases between. The DNA of the CDR3 is TGCGCCAGCAGCCAAGATGTTCAGGGGAGCTCACCCCTCCACTTT. This sequence encodes CASSQDVQGSSPLHF.

The chain recombines TRBV14 with TRBJ2-1, with D perhaps matching TRBD2 (6 bases). The germline gives CDR1 SGHDN, CDR2 FVKESK. This CDR3 has 13 residues. Deletions cut 4 bases from V and 12 bases from J, with 16 bases between. The CDR3 loop reads CASSRGTAAGQFF. In nucleotides, the CDR3 is TGTGCCAGCAGCCGCGGGACCGCCGCGGGGCAGTTCTTC.

The gene calls are TRBV5-1 and TRBJ1-3, with a weak D call TRBD1 (5 bases). The V end was cut by 4 bases, the J end by 4 bases, with 9 bases between. This CDR3 region has 13 residues. Looked up from germline, CDR1 is SGHRS and CDR2 is YFSETQ. CDR3 sequence reads: CASSRGDGNTIYF. The DNA for the CDR3 is TGCGCCAGCAGCCGGGGGGACGGAAACACCATATATTTT. Looking up the rest from reference TRBV5-1 and TRBJ1-3 gives the full variable domain: KAGVTQTPRYLIKTRGQQVTLSCSPISGHRSVSWYQQTPGQGLQFLFEYFSETQRNKGNFPGRFSGRQFSNSRSEMNVSTLELGDSALYLCASSRGDGNTIYFGEGSWLTVV.

This chain joins TRBV7-2 and TRBJ1-3, with 7 bases identical to TRBD1. After removal of 5 bases from V and 0 bases from J, the junction contained 4 bases not matched to a gene. Germline CDR1 reads SGHTA; CDR2 reads FQGNSA. CDR3 length equals 15 residues. CDR3 loop: CASSPGQVSGNTIYF. The CDR3 DNA follows: TGTGCCAGCAGCCCCGGACAGGTCTCTGGAAACACCATATATTTT.

The chain employs TRBV6-2 or TRBV6-3 and TRBJ2-1; 10 positions agree with TRBD2. The CDR3 is made up of 15 amino acids. Germline values: CDR1 MNHEY, CDR2 SVGEGT. The junction had 8 bases not matched to a gene; V was cut back by 5 bases and J by 7 bases. The DNA of the CDR3 is TGTGCCAGCAGTGACCAGCGGGGGGGCGGGAATGAGCAGTTCTTC. Its protein product is CASSDQRGGGNEQFF.

This chain links TRBV30 with TRBJ1-6; 10 bases map to TRBD1. This CDR3 has 15 amino acids. Germline V gene lookup returns CDR1 GTSNPN and CDR2 SVGIG (reference sequence). Unmatched junction bases numbered 6, after V lost 0 bases and J lost 10 bases. The CDR3 nucleotides are TGTGCCTGGAGTGTACGGGGACAGGGGAACTCACCCCTCCACTTT. As protein: CAWSVRGQGNSPLHF.

This chain connects TRBV24-1 to TRBJ2-2, with 7 bases matching TRBD2. The CDR3 runs to 16 residues. V was clipped by 5 bases and J by 4 bases; unmatched bases: 9. Per germline, CDR1 KGHDR and CDR2 SFDVKD. The CDR3 DNA is TGTGCCACCAGTGGTCCGGTGGGCGGGGGCACCGGGGAGCTGTTTTTT. Translation gives CATSGPVGGGTGELFF.

The chain has TRBV9 and TRBJ1-4; D possibly corresponds to TRBD1 (6 bases). The CDR3 length is 14 residues. The germline V gene has CDR1 SGDLS and CDR2 YYNGEE. V dropped 4 bases and J dropped 0 bases, with 7 bases sitting between them. The CDR3 nucleotides are TGTGCCAGCAGCCGGGACACAACTAATGAAAAACTGTTTTTT. Its translation: CASSRDTTNEKLFF.